Listed below are T cell receptor beta chains from one sample, sequenced in a study of vaccination effects on CD4 cells after COVID-19. Assay used: immunoSEQ multiplex PCR; TCRdb lists only in-frame clones, some missing. Of about 43,000 clones detected, around 78% appear once; the ten largest clones hold 10% to 13%. Their target antigens are unknown. This specimen consisted of CD4+ T cells from PBMCs cultured with SARS-CoV-2 spike peptides, obtained before COVID-19 vaccination. These receptors were taken from a human donor who received a COVID-19 vaccine. The CDR3 runs from the conserved cysteine through the conserved F or W. A D gene is named only where the DNA matches it firmly. Clone size is stated in some rows and not others, as once, few, many or a class when expanded.

j_call clone_size v_call d_call cdr3_nt cdr3_aa
TRBJ1-2 NA TRBV3-1/TRBV3-2 TRBD1 TGTGCCAGCATCGCTAGAACCCGGGACAGGGGGCCCTCATCCTATGGCTACACCTTC CASIARTRDRGPSSYGYTF
TRBJ2-1 few TRBV15 NA TGTGCCACCAGCAGAGATCTCCGTAGCAGGGGAGAGGGCAATGAGCAGTTCTTC CATSRDLRSRGEGNEQFF
TRBJ1-5 few TRBV6-6 NA TGTGCCAGCAGTTATGATGGGAACAATCAGCCCCAGCATTTT CASSYDGNNQPQHF
TRBJ1-1 NA TRBV21-1 NA TGTGCCAGCAGCAAAGTGTGGGCAGTCATGAACACTGAAGCTTTCTTT CASSKVWAVMNTEAFF
TRBJ1-5 NA TRBV19 NA TGTGCCAGCAGAGACTGGAATCAGCCCCAGCATTTT CASRDWNQPQHF
TRBJ2-4 NA TRBV30 NA TGTGCCTGGAGAATCAGGGGCAACATTCAGTACTTC CAWRIRGNIQYF
TRBJ2-4 NA TRBV3-1/TRBV3-2 NA TGTGCCAGCAGCCATGGTATAGGGGACATTCAGTACTTC CASSHGIGDIQYF
TRBJ2-3 NA TRBV2 NA TGTGCCAGCACCCTAGGTCGAGATACGCAGTATTTT CASTLGRDTQYF
TRBJ1-4 NA TRBV5-1 NA TGCGCCAGCAGCTTGGAAAACAGTTTTAATGAAAAACTGTTTTTT CASSLENSFNEKLFF
TRBJ1-5 NA TRBV19 TRBD1 TGTGCCAGTAGTATGGCCGACAGGGTGGGCAATCAGCCCCAGCATTTT CASSMADRVGNQPQHF
TRBJ1-1 once TRBV18 NA TGTGCCAGCTCACTGATGAACACTGAAGCTTTCTTT CASSLMNTEAFF
TRBJ1-2 NA TRBV28 NA TGTGCCAGCAGTATCGCAGGTCTGGTTGGCTACACCTTC CASSIAGLVGYTF
TRBJ1-2 NA TRBV3-1/TRBV3-2 NA TGTGCCAGCAGCCAGCCAGGGGAGGCTGGCTACACCTTC CASSQPGEAGYTF
TRBJ2-2 NA TRBV18 TRBD2 TGTGCCAGCTCACCTAGGGCGACTAGCGGGGTGAACACCGGGGAGCTGTTTTTT CASSPRATSGVNTGELFF
TRBJ1-1 NA TRBV12-5 NA TGTGCTAGTGGTTTGGGACATATGAACACTGAAGCTTTCTTT CASGLGHMNTEAFF
TRBJ1-6 NA TRBV24-1 NA TGTGCCACCAGTCAAGGCCTCGTAAATTCACCCCTCCACTTT CATSQGLVNSPLHF
TRBJ1-2 NA TRBV19 NA TGTGCCAGTAGTACAAAGCGGGGGAACTATGGCTACACCTTC CASSTKRGNYGYTF
TRBJ2-1 once TRBV2 NA TGTGCCAGCAGCCAGGGTATGATCTCCTACAATGAGCAGTTCTTC CASSQGMISYNEQFF
TRBJ2-1 NA TRBV7-3 TRBD1 TGTGCCAGCAGCTCGAAACCGGGACAGGGGGCAAGGAATGAGCAGTTCTTC CASSSKPGQGARNEQFF
TRBJ2-3 NA TRBV2 NA TGTGCCAGCAGTGAAGCACTATACACAGATACGCAGTATTTT CASSEALYTDTQYF
TRBJ2-1 once TRBV5-1 NA TGCGCCAGCAGCTTGTCCGGGGGCTACAATGAGCAGTTCTTC CASSLSGGYNEQFF
TRBJ1-1 NA TRBV7-2 NA TGTGCCAGCAGCTTAGCAGGGTCGGGGGTCACTGAAGCTTTCTTT CASSLAGSGVTEAFF
TRBJ2-3 NA TRBV24-1 NA TGTGCCACCAGTGCAGAAAGGGGAGTTGGAGATACGCAGTATTTT CATSAERGVGDTQYF
TRBJ2-6 NA TRBV2 NA TGTGCCAGCAGTGAGCTAGGGACCATCTCTGGGGCCAACGTCCTGACTTTC CASSELGTISGANVLTF
TRBJ1-1 NA TRBV2 NA TGTGCCAGCAGTTGGATGGGGGACACTGAAGCTTTCTTT CASSWMGDTEAFF
TRBJ2-1 NA TRBV7-2 TRBD2 TGTGCCAGCAGCTTAGCGCGGGGGGGCCATTCCAATGAGCAGTTCTTC CASSLARGGHSNEQFF
TRBJ2-1 NA TRBV27 NA TGTGCCAGCAGTTTATTTGGCTCCTACAATGAGCAGTTCTTC CASSLFGSYNEQFF
TRBJ2-5 NA TRBV5-1 NA TGCGCCAGCAGCCTAAAACCGACAGCTACCCAAGAGACCCAGTACTTC CASSLKPTATQETQYF
TRBJ2-5 NA TRBV7-8 NA TGTGCCAGCGGCAACGACAGGCACCAATGGACCCAGTACTTC CASGNDRHQWTQYF
TRBJ2-6 once TRBV5-6 NA TGTGCCAGCAAGAAAGGGGTTACTGGGGCCAACGTCCTGACTTTC CASKKGVTGANVLTF
TRBJ1-3 NA TRBV19 NA TGTGCCAGTAGTTTGGACTCCATCCGGAGCTCTGGAAACACCATATATTTT CASSLDSIRSSGNTIYF
TRBJ1-5 NA TRBV7-2 NA TGTGCCAGCAGCTCAGGGAGTGGGGTAAATCAGCCCCAGCATTTT CASSSGSGVNQPQHF
TRBJ2-3 NA TRBV7-2 NA TGTGCCAGCAGCTTAGTTCGCGGGACAGATACGCAGTATTTT CASSLVRGTDTQYF
TRBJ1-6 NA TRBV2 TRBD1 TGTGCCAGCACCCGGAGAGGGGGCAGTAATTCACCCCTCCACTTT CASTRRGGSNSPLHF
TRBJ2-6 NA TRBV25-1 NA TGTGCCAGCAGTGAAGGGGGGACAGCTGGGGCCAACGTCCTGACTTTC CASSEGGTAGANVLTF